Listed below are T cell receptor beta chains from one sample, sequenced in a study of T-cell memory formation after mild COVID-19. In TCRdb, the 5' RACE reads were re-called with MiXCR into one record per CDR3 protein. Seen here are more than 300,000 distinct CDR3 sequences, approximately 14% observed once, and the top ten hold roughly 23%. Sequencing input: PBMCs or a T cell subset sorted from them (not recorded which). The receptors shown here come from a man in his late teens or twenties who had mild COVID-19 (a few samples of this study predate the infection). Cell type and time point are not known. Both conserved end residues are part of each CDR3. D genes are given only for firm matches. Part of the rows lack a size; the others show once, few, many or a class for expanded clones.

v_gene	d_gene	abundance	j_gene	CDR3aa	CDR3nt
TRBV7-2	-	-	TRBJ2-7	CASSSGTIAQYF	TGTGCCAGCAGTTCTGGGACAATAGCGCAGTACTTC
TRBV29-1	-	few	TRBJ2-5	CSVERDVQETQYF	TGCAGCGTCGAGAGGGACGTCCAAGAGACCCAGTACTTC
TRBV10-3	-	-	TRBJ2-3	CAISESEDTQYF	TGTGCCATCAGTGAGTCAGAAGATACGCAGTATTTT
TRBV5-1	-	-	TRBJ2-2	CASSEELPNTGELFF	TGCGCCAGCAGCGAGGAACTCCCGAACACCGGGGAGCTGTTTTTT
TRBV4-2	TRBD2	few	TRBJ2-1	CASSLRGGSSYNEQFF	TGTGCCAGCAGCCTTCGAGGCGGGAGCTCCTACAATGAGCAGTTCTTC
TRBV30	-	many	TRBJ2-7	CACHRDGSYEQYF	TGTGCCTGTCACCGGGACGGATCCTACGAGCAGTACTTC
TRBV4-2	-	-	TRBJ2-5	CASSQVRDIRETQYF	TGTGCCAGCAGCCAAGTCCGGGACATCCGGGAGACCCAGTACTTC
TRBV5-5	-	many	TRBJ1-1	CASSPQPLGLNTEAFF	TGTGCCAGCAGCCCACAACCCCTCGGCCTGAACACTGAAGCTTTCTTT
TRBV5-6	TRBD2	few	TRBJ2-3	CASSYILAGGTDTQYF	TGTGCCAGCAGCTACATACTAGCGGGGGGCACAGATACGCAGTATTTT
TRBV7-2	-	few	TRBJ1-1	CASSLFSTEAFF	TGTGCCAGCAGCTTATTTAGCACTGAAGCTTTCTTT
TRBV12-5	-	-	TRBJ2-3	CASGLVPGTSTDTQYF	TGTGCTAGTGGTTTGGTACCGGGAACTAGCACAGATACGCAGTATTTT
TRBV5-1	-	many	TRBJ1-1	CASSLDPDTEAFF	TGCGCCAGCAGCTTGGATCCTGACACTGAAGCTTTCTTT
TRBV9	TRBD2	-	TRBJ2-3	CASSVISGGDTQYF	TGTGCCAGCAGCGTTATAAGCGGGGGGGACACGCAGTATTTT
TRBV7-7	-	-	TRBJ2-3	CASSPSGLTDTQYF	TGTGCTAGCAGCCCTTCGGGCCTCACAGATACGCAGTATTTT
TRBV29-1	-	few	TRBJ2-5	CSATGLYFGETQYF	TGCAGCGCTACAGGGCTCTATTTCGGGGAGACCCAGTACTTC
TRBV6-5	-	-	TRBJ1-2	CASSYSGGGGFGYTF	TGTGCCAGCAGTTACTCGGGGGGCGGAGGGTTCGGCTACACCTTC
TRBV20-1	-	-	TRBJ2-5	CSARDRGSQETQYF	TGCAGTGCTAGAGATCGCGGATCCCAAGAGACCCAGTACTTC
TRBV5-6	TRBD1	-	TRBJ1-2	CASSLEGQYYGYTF	TGTGCCAGCAGCTTGGAGGGACAGTACTATGGCTACACCTTC
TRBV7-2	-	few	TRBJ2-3	CASSRTSLTDTQYF	TGTGCCAGCAGCCGTACTAGCCTCACAGATACGCAGTATTTT
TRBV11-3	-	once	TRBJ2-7	CASSFEGGEQYF	TGTGCCAGCAGCTTCGAGGGGGGCGAGCAGTACTTC
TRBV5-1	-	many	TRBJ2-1	CASSQDTSSYNEQFF	TGCGCCAGCAGCCAGGATACTAGCTCCTACAATGAGCAGTTCTTC
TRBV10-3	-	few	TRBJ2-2	CAISGAATGELFF	TGTGCCATCAGTGGGGCTGCCACCGGGGAGCTGTTTTTT
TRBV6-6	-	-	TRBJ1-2	CASSYTGGEDGYTF	TGTGCCAGCAGTTACACCGGTGGGGAGGACGGCTACACCTTC
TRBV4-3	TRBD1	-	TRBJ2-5	CASSTGQGLETQYF	TGCGCCAGCAGCACGGGACAGGGTCTGGAAACCCAGTACTTC
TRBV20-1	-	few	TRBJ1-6	CSARDAGRGSLHF	TGCAGTGCTAGAGATGCAGGCCGGGGGTCCCTCCACTTT
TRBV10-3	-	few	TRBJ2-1	CAISKKNEQFF	TGTGCCATCAGTAAGAAAAATGAGCAGTTCTTC
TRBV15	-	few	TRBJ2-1	CATSRVGLDSYNEQFF	TGTGCCACCAGCAGAGTTGGGTTAGATTCCTACAATGAGCAGTTCTTC
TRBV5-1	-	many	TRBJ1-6	CASRDSGTGYSPLHF	TGCGCCAGCAGGGACTCCGGGACTGGGTATTCACCCCTCCACTTT
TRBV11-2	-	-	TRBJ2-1	CASRRSRDSYNEQFF	TGTGCCAGCAGACGATCCCGGGACTCCTACAATGAGCAGTTCTTC
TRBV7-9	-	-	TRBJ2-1	CAIGPEGQFF	TGTGCCATTGGGCCAGAGGGGCAGTTCTTC
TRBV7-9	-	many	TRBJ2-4	CASSEKLAKNIQYF	TGTGCCAGCAGCGAAAAGCTAGCCAAAAACATTCAGTACTTC
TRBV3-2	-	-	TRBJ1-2	CASSLLGGRIFWYGYTF	TGTGCCAGCAGCCTCTTAGGCGGGCGGATATTTTGGTATGGCTACACCTTC
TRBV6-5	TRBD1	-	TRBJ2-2	CASQGQGGRAGELFF	TGTGCCAGCCAAGGACAGGGTGGAAGGGCCGGGGAGCTGTTTTTT
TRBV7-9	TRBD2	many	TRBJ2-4	CASSLELAGAQRYF	TGTGCCAGCAGCTTAGAGCTAGCGGGGGCCCAAAGGTACTTC
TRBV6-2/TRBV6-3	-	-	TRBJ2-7	CASSYSSPSHGLPAYEQYF	TGTGCCAGCAGTTACTCGTCGCCGTCTCACGGACTGCCGGCCTACGAGCAGTACTTC
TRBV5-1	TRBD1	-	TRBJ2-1	CASSSGTGLSF	TGCGCCAGCAGCTCCGGGACAGGGCTAAGCTTC
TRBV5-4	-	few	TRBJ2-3	CASSRPAENTDTQYF	TGTGCCAGCAGTCGTCCAGCGGAGAACACAGATACGCAGTATTTT
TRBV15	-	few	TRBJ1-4	CATSRDPAGTSEKLFF	TGTGCCACCAGCAGAGATCCGGCAGGGACCAGTGAAAAACTGTTTTTT
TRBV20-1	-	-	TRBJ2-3	CSAGRDTYTQYF	TGCAGTGCAGGCCGGGACACCTATACGCAGTATTTT
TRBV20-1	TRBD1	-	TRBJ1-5	CSATGGAEQPQHF	TGCAGTGCAACAGGGGGCGCTGAACAGCCCCAGCATTTT
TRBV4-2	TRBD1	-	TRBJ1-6	CASSQDRPGQRNSPLHF	TGTGCCAGCAGCCAAGACAGGCCGGGACAGAGAAATTCACCCCTCCACTTT
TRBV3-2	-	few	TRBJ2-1	CASSQEERGAIPANEQFF	TGTGCCAGCAGCCAAGAAGAGCGGGGGGCCATTCCCGCCAATGAGCAGTTCTTC
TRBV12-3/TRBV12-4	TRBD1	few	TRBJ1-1	CASSFRRQGARTEAFF	TGTGCCAGCAGTTTTCGCCGACAGGGGGCGCGGACTGAAGCTTTCTTT
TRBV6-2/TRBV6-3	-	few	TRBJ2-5	CASSRRGPQETQYF	TGTGCCAGCAGCCGACGGGGCCCACAAGAGACCCAGTACTTC
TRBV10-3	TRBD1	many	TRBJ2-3	CAIKGRGTDTQYF	TGTGCCATCAAGGGCAGGGGGACAGATACGCAGTATTTT